The 30 T cell receptor beta chains in this list originate from one sample, sequenced in a study of a mutant IDH1 vaccine in newly diagnosed glioma. Time point specified: baseline, week 1 (first vaccination visit). Sample treatment: pre-vaccination baseline after standard-of-care therapy. Produced via immunoSEQ multiplex PCR; TCRdb's table is partial and in-frame only. This sample has fewer than 85,000 clones; 70% to 90% occur once, and the top ten carry roughly 2.8%. The sequencing used PBMCs, collected from a glioma patient treated with radiotherapy, temozolomide or both. All receptors derive from a man aged 25-45 years with glioma.

This rearrangement joins TRBV7-9 to TRBJ1-1; D remains unclear. The CDR3 is made up of 15 amino acids. Trimming took 1 base from V and 5 from J, leaving 14 bases between them. CDR1 is SEHNR and CDR2 is FQNEAQ in the germline V gene (reference sequence). The CDR3 DNA reads TGTGCCAGCAGCTTAGGGACCTCGGGAAGGACTGAAGCTTTCTTT. Its translation: CASSLGTSGRTEAFF.

This rearrangement joins TRBV5-1 to TRBJ2-4; 7 bases line up with TRBD1. CDR3 length: 17 residues. Looked up from germline, CDR1 is SGHRS and CDR2 is YFSETQ. V was clipped by 0 bases and J by 0 bases; unmatched bases: 6. DNA of the CDR3: TGCGCCAGCAGCTTGGGGAGCACAGGGGTAGCCAAAAACATTCAGTACTTC. It is translated as CASSLGSTGVAKNIQYF.

The chain couples TRBV7-9 to TRBJ1-6, with D unresolved. This CDR3 comprises 14 residues. Per germline, CDR1 SEHNR and CDR2 FQNEAQ (reference sequence). Trimming took 3 bases from V and 9 from J, leaving 12 bases between them. In DNA form, the CDR3 reads TGTGCCAGCAGCTTCCCAGGAGCGCGTTCACCCCTCCACTTT. It yields the protein CASSFPGARSPLHF.

This clone was counted only a few times. V usage is TRBV5-6 and J usage is TRBJ1-1, with D maybe TRBD1 (5 bases). The CDR3 is 13 amino acids. Germline V gene sequence: CDR1 SGHDT, CDR2 YYEEEE. V lost 3 bases and J 8 bases, leaving 14 bases between the germline ends. CDR3 DNA: TGTGCCAGCAGCTCCCTCCCCCGGGACGAAGCTTTCTTT. It specifies CASSSLPRDEAFF.

The chain has TRBV10-1 and TRBJ2-2; tentative D call: TRBD2 (6 bases). This CDR3 region has 14 residues. Trimming cost V 4 bases and J 0 bases, with 6 bases left between them. Germline CDR1 WNHNN, CDR2 SYGVQD (reference sequence). CDR3 DNA sequence: TGCGCCAGCAGTGGGGGGGCGAACACCGGGGAGCTGTTTTTT. Its protein product is CASSGGANTGELFF.

This sequence joins TRBV4-1 and TRBJ2-7; D possibly corresponds to TRBD2 (6 bases). Germline V lookup: CDR1 MGHRA, CDR2 YSYEKL. With 0 bases removed from V and 3 bases from J, the gap between germline ends came to 18 bases. This CDR3 is built from 17 residues. The CDR3 loop is CASSQDRAGWGFYEQYF. CDR3 DNA: TGCGCCAGCAGCCAAGATCGGGCGGGGTGGGGTTTCTACGAGCAGTACTTC.

The rearrangement joins TRBV7-8 to TRBJ1-5, with a possible D match to TRBD1 (6 bases). The germline CDR1 and CDR2 sequences are SGHVS and FQNEAQ. Trimming pared 1 base from V and 4 bases from J, leaving 14 bases between. This CDR3 is 16 amino acids long. The CDR3 DNA follows: TGTGCCAGCAGCTTAGTTTCCAGGGGTGTTAATCAGCCCCAGCATTTT. This gives the protein CASSLVSRGVNQPQHF.

The rearrangement uses TRBV5-1 and TRBJ1-3, with D unclear. The CDR3 contains 16 residues. Per the germline V gene, CDR1 is SGHRS and CDR2 is YFSETQ. The V gene lost 3 bases and the J gene lost 3 bases, with 16 bases spanning the gap. The CDR3 nucleotides read TGCGCCAGCAGCTCCAGAGGACGGCCCCTTGGAAACACCATATATTTT. Protein product: CASSSRGRPLGNTIYF.

V gene TRBV11-2 combines with J gene TRBJ1-6, with TRBD1 matching over 7 bases. Germline V lookup: CDR1 SGHAT, CDR2 FQNNGV. CDR3 length: 15 amino acids. Trimming took 0 bases from V and 9 from J; bases not matched to a gene: 5. The CDR3 DNA follows: TGTGCCAGCAGCTTAGATTGGCAGGGGGTTTCACCCCTCCACTTT. Amino acids: CASSLDWQGVSPLHF.

V is TRBV9 and J is TRBJ1-1, with a tentative D call TRBD1 (6 bases). CDR3 length: 16 amino acids. The V gene's germline CDR1 is SGDLS and CDR2 YYNGEE. The V end was cut by 3 bases, the J end by 2 bases, with 17 bases between. The CDR3 protein is CASSGGQLAGNTEAFF. The CDR3 DNA reads as TGTGCCAGCAGCGGCGGACAGCTAGCGGGAAACACTGAAGCTTTCTTT.

V usage is TRBV6-4 and J usage is TRBJ2-1; D is tentatively TRBD1 or TRBD2 (6 bases each). The CDR3 is 15 residues long. V shed 4 bases and J shed 1 base, with 11 bases lying between them. Germline V gene data show CDR1 as MRHNA and CDR2 as SNTAGT. CDR3 in amino acids: CASSVPGASYNEQFF. The CDR3 nucleotides read TGTGCCAGCAGTGTTCCGGGGGCATCCTACAATGAGCAGTTCTTC.

This rearrangement joins TRBV6-5 to TRBJ1-1; D possibly corresponds to TRBD1 (5 bases). Deletions cut 0 bases from V and 11 bases from J, with 13 bases between. The CDR3 spans 13 residues. CDR1 is MNHEY, CDR2 SVGAGI, per germline. DNA for the CDR3: TGTGCCAGCAGTTACTCGCCAGGGTCAAGGGCTTTCTTT. Its protein product is CASSYSPGSRAFF.

The gene calls are TRBV2 and TRBJ1-1; possible D gene TRBD1, 5 bases. Looked up from germline, CDR1 is SNHLY and CDR2 is FYNNEI. The CDR3 contains 11 residues. V was trimmed by 4 bases and J by 11 bases, leaving 11 bases between them. The CDR3 region has the DNA TGTGCCAGCAGTGCTGGAGGGGAGGCTTTCTTT. As protein: CASSAGGEAFF. The full variable domain, completed using reference TRBV2 and TRBJ1-1, is EPEVTQTPSHQVTQMGQEVILRCVPISNHLYFYWYRQILGQKVEFLVSFYNNEISEKSEIFDDQFSVERPDGSNFTLKIRSTKLEDSAMYFCASSAGGEAFFGQGTRLTVV.

This clone was found a few times. The V gene is TRBV6-1, the J gene TRBJ1-1, with no clear D. CDR3 length equals 10 residues. V lost 10 bases and J lost 6, with 9 bases in between. Germline assignment: CDR1 MNHNS and CDR2 SASEGT. The CDR3 reads CATVFPEAFF. The CDR3, as DNA: TGTGCCACCGTTTTCCCTGAAGCTTTCTTT.

The chain has TRBV7-8 and TRBJ2-5, with TRBD1 identical over 10 bases. The CDR3 is made up of 14 amino acids. The junction had 4 bases not matched to a gene; V was cut back by 8 bases and J by 1 base. CDR1 SGHVS and CDR2 FQNEAQ come from the germline V gene. CDR3 in amino acids: CASPGQGLQETQYF. DNA for the CDR3: TGTGCCAGCCCGGGACAGGGGCTCCAAGAGACCCAGTACTTC.

The gene calls are TRBV28 and TRBJ1-2; TRBD1 aligns across 11 bases. Germline CDR1 and CDR2: MDHEN and SYDVKM. CDR3 size: 16 residues. The ends lost 2 bases at V and 1 base at J; junction bases unmatched: 3. CDR3 protein: CASSLPGTGGNYGYTF. CDR3 nucleotides: TGTGCCAGCAGTTTACCCGGGACAGGGGGTAACTATGGCTACACCTTC.

The chain has TRBV10-1 and TRBJ1-5, with 7 positions matching TRBD1. V trimming: 0 bases; J trimming: 4 bases; junction bases outside the gene matches: 3. CDR1 is WNHNN and CDR2 is SYGVQD in the germline V gene (reference sequence). The CDR3 runs 15 residues. Here the CDR3 DNA reads TGCGCCAGCAGTGAGTCAGGGGGCGGGAATCAGCCCCAGCATTTT. It is translated as CASSESGGGNQPQHF.

The chain carries TRBV5-4 and TRBJ2-7, with 8 bases that match TRBD1. V was pared by 4 bases and J by 3 bases, with 12 bases of the junction left unmatched. This CDR3 spans 16 amino acids. Germline CDR1 reads SGHNT; CDR2 reads YYREEE (reference sequence). This chain's CDR3 is CASSPSSGQAFYEQYF. The CDR3 bases are TGTGCCAGCAGCCCTTCTTCGGGACAGGCTTTCTACGAGCAGTACTTC.

CDR3 amino acids: CSVEEDGTYGYTF. CDR3 DNA sequence: TGCAGCGTTGAAGAGGACGGAACTTATGGCTACACCTTC. The gene calls are TRBV29-1 and TRBJ1-2; D unclear. This CDR3 spans 13 amino acids. V shed 0 bases and J shed 5 bases, with 10 bases lying between them. Germline CDR1 reads SQVTM; CDR2 reads ANQGSEA.

This rearrangement joins TRBV7-9 to TRBJ1-2, with a weak D call TRBD1 (5 bases). The CDR3 sequence is 14 residues long. V lost 2 bases to trimming and J lost 0 bases, with 7 bases between them. Germline CDR1 is SEHNR and CDR2 is FQNEAQ (reference sequence). The CDR3 DNA sequence: TGTGCCAGCAGCTTATGGGACGCTAACTATGGCTACACCTTC. It is translated as CASSLWDANYGYTF.

The chain couples TRBV11-2 to TRBJ2-3; a possible D gene is TRBD2 (5 bases). The germline gives CDR1 SGHAT, CDR2 FQNNGV. The CDR3 extends over 15 amino acids. Between the trimmed V and J ends, which lost 5 bases and 0 bases, there was a span of 12 bases. The CDR3 reads CASSQTRTSTDTQYF. The DNA for the CDR3 is TGTGCCAGCAGCCAAACAAGGACTAGCACAGATACGCAGTATTTT.

The chain joins TRBV7-2 to TRBJ1-5; D unresolved. CDR3 length: 12 amino acids. Germline loops: CDR1 SGHTA, CDR2 FQGNSA. Trimming stripped 6 bases from V and 7 bases from J, with 10 bases between. CDR3 DNA sequence: TGTGCCAGCAGAAGTGCGGGCCAGCCCCAGCATTTT. Its protein product is CASRSAGQPQHF.

This clone showed up just once. The chain employs TRBV5-1 and TRBJ2-3, with 8 bases aligning to TRBD2. Trimming at V came to 0 bases and at J to 2 bases, leaving 17 bases not matched to a gene. There are 20 residues in the CDR3. Germline V lookup: CDR1 SGHRS, CDR2 YFSETQ. The CDR3 sequence: CASSLANRPGLGRSTDTQYF. CDR3 DNA: TGCGCCAGCAGCTTGGCAAATAGGCCGGGACTAGGAAGATCCACAGATACGCAGTATTTT.

The CDR3 region has the DNA TGCGCCAGCAGCTTGGAGTCCTACGAGCAGTACTTC. Amino acid sequence: CASSLESYEQYF. The chain links TRBV5-1 to TRBJ2-7; D remains ambiguous. The CDR3 is 12 residues long. Germline V CDR1 and CDR2: SGHRS, YFSETQ. V gave up 0 bases and J gave up 1 base, with 2 bases separating them.

V usage is TRBV2 and J usage is TRBJ1-3; no definite D call. V gave up 4 bases and J gave up 4 bases, with 8 bases separating them. The germline CDR1 and CDR2 sequences are SNHLY and FYNNEI. The length of the CDR3 is 13 residues. This chain's CDR3 is CASSASNGNTIYF. The CDR3 DNA sequence: TGTGCCAGCAGTGCGTCCAACGGAAACACCATATATTTT.

The chain joins TRBV14 to TRBJ2-7; D is perhaps TRBD1 (5 bases). Germline-derived CDR1 and CDR2 are SGHDN and FVKESK. The CDR3 contains 16 residues. Trimming stripped 1 base from V and 0 bases from J, with 13 bases between. CDR3 in DNA: TGTGCCAGCAGCCAAGTTAATTACAGGTTCTCCTACGAGCAGTACTTC. It translates to CASSQVNYRFSYEQYF.

The rearrangement joins TRBV7-8 to TRBJ1-4, with 7 bases lining up with TRBD1. There are 15 residues in the CDR3. From germline, CDR1 is SGHVS and CDR2 FQNEAQ. V was clipped by 5 bases and J by 4 bases; unmatched bases: 7. The CDR3 sequence is CASSQQGQFNEKLFF. The DNA of the CDR3 is TGTGCCAGCAGCCAACAGGGACAGTTTAATGAAAAACTGTTTTTT.

The chain links TRBV4-1 to TRBJ1-1; the D gene is possibly TRBD1 (5 bases). V was cut by 4 bases and J by 3 bases, with 12 bases left in between. Germline V gene sequence: CDR1 MGHRA, CDR2 YSYEKL. This CDR3 spans 14 amino acids. CDR3 nucleotides: TGCGCCAGCAGCCTGCGCGGGGCGGACACTGAAGCTTTCTTT. Its translation: CASSLRGADTEAFF.

The chain uses TRBV6-5 and TRBJ1-1, with D tentatively TRBD1 (5 bases). The CDR3 runs 14 residues. The ends were cut back, 5 bases at V and 3 bases at J, with 13 bases in the middle. Germline loops: CDR1 MNHEY, CDR2 SVGAGI. The CDR3 is CASSTGTVDTEAFF. In nucleotides, the CDR3 is TGTGCCAGCAGTACCGGGACTGTGGACACTGAAGCTTTCTTT.

CDR3 residues: CASSSPGHRDGYTF. Written as DNA, the CDR3 is TGTGCCAGTAGTAGTCCGGGACATAGGGATGGCTACACCTTC. The chain uses TRBV19 and TRBJ1-2, with D tentatively TRBD1 (6 bases). The CDR3 extends over 14 amino acids. Germline V gene lookup returns CDR1 LNHDA and CDR2 SQIVND (reference sequence). The ends were cut back, 4 bases at V and 6 bases at J, with 15 bases in the middle. The full variable domain, completed using reference TRBV19 and TRBJ1-2, is DGGITQSPKYLFRKEGQNVTLSCEQNLNHDAMYWYRQDPGQGLRLIYYSQIVNDFQKGDIAEGYSVSREKKESFPLTVTSAQKNPTAFYLCASSSPGHRDGYTFGSGTRLTVV.